This T cell receptor beta chain was observed in a study of spatial heterogeneity in lung cancer. Study as a whole: Matched bulk RNA-seq gave a T cell module score that correlated strongly with tumor-region TCR transcript counts.

The trim removed 4 bases at V and 0 bases at J, leaving 6 bases unmatched. CDR1 is SGDLS and CDR2 is YYNGEE in the germline V gene. The CDR3 spans 16 residues. This clonotype was detected many times. Its target is not known. Study-wide results and limits: Tumor mutation count correlated with how many alpha and beta TCRs expanded intratumorally.

Time point in this sample: sample taken at primary tumor resection. Extraction of whole RNA from tumor, nontumor lung or frozen PBMC preceded unsorted sequencing. MiXCR, applied by TCRdb to the 5' RACE reads, yields one record per CDR3 protein. The sample lists fewer than 15,000 distinct CDR3 sequences; around 5.8% were seen once. This clonotype was sampled from a female donor with early-stage non-small cell lung cancer. This sequence joins TRBV9 and TRBJ2-5, with 10 bases lining up with TRBD2. The sequencing used lung tumor tissue, collected at surgery. The CDR3 loop is CASSPRSGGDQETQYF. The DNA of the CDR3 is TGTGCCAGCAGCCCCCGCAGCGGGGGGGACCAAGAGACCCAGTACTTC.